The present T cell receptor (beta chain) was sequenced within a study of T cell changes during pregnancy in multiple sclerosis. The V gene's germline CDR1 is MNHEY and CDR2 SVGAGI. The V end was cut by 7 bases, the J end by 1 base, with 16 bases between. The CDR3 runs to 15 residues. Sequencing used immunoSEQ multiplex PCR; TCRdb keeps in-frame clones, though not all of them. The repertoire includes tens of thousands of clones, more than 75% of them detected once, and approximately 5.9% sits in the top ten. The genes are TRBV6-5 and TRBJ1-1; TRBD1 might be the D (6 bases). This material consisted of peripheral blood, taken in the third trimester of pregnancy. The TCR comes from a female donor in good health, enrolled as a control in a pregnancy study. CDR3 in DNA: TGTGCCAGCACCCCGGGACATCCGACGAACACTGAAGCTTTCTTT. Its translation is CASTPGHPTNTEAFF.